The text below deals with one T cell receptor (beta chain). Data came from immunoSEQ multiplex PCR; TCRdb stores just in-frame clones and leaves some out. This table has about 99,000 clones, roughly nine tenths appearing once. Trimming shortened V by 2 bases and J by 6 bases, and 21 bases separated the two germline ends. CDR3 length: 18 amino acids. Germline V gene lookup returns CDR1 SGHNT and CDR2 YYREEE (reference sequence). This sample was taken from a study of T cell responses to AZD1222 COVID-19 vaccine. The sequence derives from an adult in good health. The chain is built from TRBV5-4 and TRBJ2-6; D may be TRBD1 (6 bases). Source: peripheral blood, taken on day 0 of AZD1222 vaccination. DNA for the CDR3: TGTGCCAGCAGCTTTAAGACAGGTCTTGACTCAGTGGCCAACGTCCTGACTTTC. Its protein product is CASSFKTGLDSVANVLTF.